This T cell receptor (beta chain) was sequenced for a study of blood T cell repertoires in COVID-19. Study as a whole: Samples of COVID-19 (acute and convalescent) were obtained from the United States, Italy and Spain.

Under the authors' procedure: Reference gene primer amplification gave nucleated cell count estimates. The protocol was immunoSEQ multiplex PCR, while the TCRdb copy is restricted to in-frame clones and leaves out a portion. For V, J and clone size, that table is used; D and trimming come from the DNA. In the table there are approximately 290,000 clones, 75% to 90% of which are singletons. The CDR3 sequence is 13 residues long. Per the germline V gene, CDR1 is MNHEY and CDR2 is SVGAGI. This clonotype was obtained from an older woman with acute or convalescent COVID-19. The rearrangement joins TRBV6-5 to TRBJ2-3; no clear D. The sample comprised peripheral blood. CDR3 in DNA: TGTGTAGTGGGCAGCCTCTTGGCAGATACGCAGTATTTT. It translates to CVVGSLLADTQYF.